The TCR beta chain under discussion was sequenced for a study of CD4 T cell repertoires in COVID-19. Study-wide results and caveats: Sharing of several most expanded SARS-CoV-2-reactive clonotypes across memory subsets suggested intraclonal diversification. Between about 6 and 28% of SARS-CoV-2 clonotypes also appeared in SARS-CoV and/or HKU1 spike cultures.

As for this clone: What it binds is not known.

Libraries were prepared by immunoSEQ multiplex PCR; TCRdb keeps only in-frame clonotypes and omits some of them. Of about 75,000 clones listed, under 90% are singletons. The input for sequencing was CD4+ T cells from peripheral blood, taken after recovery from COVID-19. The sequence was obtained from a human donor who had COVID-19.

This CDR3 is CASSQRGTGTDTQYF. The CDR3 nucleotides read TGTGCCAGCAGCCAAAGGGGGACAGGGACAGATACGCAGTATTTT. This chain links TRBV3-1 (or the pseudogene TRBV3-2) with TRBJ2-3; 9 bases agree with TRBD1. The V and J ends lost 2 bases and 3 bases, in that order; junction bases with no gene match: 3. The CDR3 runs 15 residues. Germline V lookup: CDR1 LGHDT, CDR2 YNNKEL (reference sequence).